Shown below are 6 T cell receptor beta chains from a single sample sequenced in a study of tumor and adjacent non-tumor tissue in lung cancer. TCRbeta libraries were built with three rounds of nested PCR, modified from ARM-PCR. One entry per CDR3 protein, called by TCRdb with MiXCR from the multiplex PCR reads. This sample has about 93,000 distinct CDR3 sequences, with 67% found just once. The template was RNA from unsorted bulk tissue. The sample was lung tumor tissue. These receptors originate from a man aged 55 to 70 with non-small cell lung cancer.

A remark on this clonotype: Mismatch with germline at one junction end may stem from a read error. CDR3 residues: CASNLGLHDQYF. The CDR3 DNA reads as TGTGCCAGCAACTTGGGACTGCACGACCAGTACTTC. The chain is built from TRBV11-2 and TRBJ2-7; D might be TRBD2 (6 bases). Germline-derived CDR1 and CDR2 are SGHAT and FQNNGV. The CDR3 covers 12 residues.

To note about this clonotype: The conserved phenylalanine or tryptophan normally closing the CDR3 is absent here, so this likely arose from a read error. The chain recombines TRBV5-1 with TRBJ1-5; D is ambiguous. The germline V and J ends were trimmed by 2 bases and 0 bases, with 3 bases remaining between them. From germline, CDR1 is SGHRS and CDR2 YFSETQ. This CDR3 comprises 13 residues. CDR3 bases: TGCGCCAGCAGCTTCAATAGCAATCAGCCCCAGCATATT. Translation gives CASSFNSNQPQHI.

This clonotype came up many times. V is TRBV6-2 or TRBV6-3 and J is TRBJ2-1, with 7 bases identical to TRBD1. The junction had 5 bases not matched to a gene; V was cut back by 6 bases and J by 0 bases. CDR1 MNHEY and CDR2 SVGEGT come from the germline V gene. CDR3 length equals 15 residues. CDR3 sequence (DNA): TGTGCCAGCAGCCCGAGGGACAGCTCCTACAATGAGCAGTTCTTC. Protein: CASSPRDSSYNEQFF.

The V call is TRBV7-8, the J call TRBJ2-1; maybe TRBD1 (6 bases). This CDR3 contains 16 residues. The V gene lost 8 bases and the J gene lost 7 bases, with 24 bases spanning the gap. Germline-derived CDR1 and CDR2 are SGHVS and FQNEAQ. In DNA, the CDR3 is TGTGCCAGCGGCTCTCCCAGCGTGGGGGCCGGTAATGAGCAGTTCTTC. This translates into CASGSPSVGAGNEQFF.

Only one count was recorded for this clonotype. The conserved final phenylalanine or tryptophan is absent from the CDR3, which likely points to a read error. The chain carries TRBV10-3 and TRBJ2-7; D gene ambiguous. CDR1 and CDR2 from the germline V gene are ENHRY and SYGVKD. The CDR3 is made up of 11 amino acids. In DNA form, the CDR3 reads TGTACCGCACAAACCTCTTACGAGCAGTACTTA. Protein: CTAQTSYEQYL.

This clonotype occurred a few times. The rearrangement links TRBV4-2 to TRBJ2-7; 12 bases align to TRBD1. The CDR3 extends over 13 amino acids. V lost 3 bases to trimming and J lost 12 bases; unmatched junction nucleotides: 6. Germline lookup yields CDR1 LGHNA and CDR2 YNFKEQ. The CDR3 sequence is CASSQGDRGRLYF. For the CDR3, the DNA is TGTGCCAGCAGCCAGGGGGACAGGGGGCGACTGTACTTC.